One sample yielded the 6 T cell receptor beta chains listed below, sequenced in a study of identical twins. TCRdb recomputed calls from the 5' RACE reads with MiXCR, one row per CDR3 protein. The table lists 400,000 to 500,000 distinct CDR3 sequences, around 20% of them singletons. Sample: naive T cells sorted from blood. These receptors originate from a man between 45 and 60 years old in good health.

This clonotype was counted at least ten times. The chain employs TRBV20-1 and TRBJ2-1, with TRBD2 identical over 10 bases. CDR3 length: 12 amino acids. Germline CDR1 is DFQATT and CDR2 is SNEGSKA (reference sequence). The CDR3: CSPLRAGGEQFF. The CDR3 nucleotides read TGCAGCCCGCTGAGAGCGGGAGGGGAGCAGTTCTTC.

In this sample, this clonotype turned up a few times. This chain uses TRBV12-3 or TRBV12-4 with TRBJ1-1, with TRBD1 identical over 7 bases. The CDR3 loop spans 14 amino acids. With 6 bases clipped from V and 5 bases from J, the junction kept 9 bases outside the gene matches. CDR3 nucleotide sequence: TGTGCCAGCAGCTATACAGGGGAAATAACTGAAGCTTTCTTT. Encoded protein: CASSYTGEITEAFF.

This clonotype was seen a handful of times. This sequence joins TRBV5-1 and TRBJ2-2; perhaps TRBD2 as D (5 bases). The CDR3 runs to 17 residues. CDR1 is SGHRS and CDR2 is YFSETQ in the germline V gene. Trimming took 0 bases from V and 3 from J, leaving 15 bases between them. The DNA for the CDR3 is TGCGCCAGCAGCTTGGACGGAACCCGAGCGGACACCGGGGAGCTGTTTTTT. Its protein is CASSLDGTRADTGELFF. Full variable domain (remainder filled in from reference TRBV5-1 and TRBJ2-2): KAGVTQTPRYLIKTRGQQVTLSCSPISGHRSVSWYQQTPGQGLQFLFEYFSETQRNKGNFPGRFSGRQFSNSRSEMNVSTLELGDSALYLCASSLDGTRADTGELFFGEGSRLTVL.

Only a few counts were recorded for this clonotype. The chain couples TRBV6-4 to TRBJ2-1, with 9 bases aligning to TRBD1. The germline V gene has CDR1 MRHNA and CDR2 SNTAGT. Unmatched junction bases numbered 2, after V lost 3 bases and J lost 8 bases. The CDR3 length is 13 residues. DNA for the CDR3: TGTGCCAGCAGTGAAACAGGGGGCTATGAGCAGTTCTTC. Amino acid sequence: CASSETGGYEQFF.

A few counts support this clonotype. This chain links TRBV7-2 with TRBJ2-7; 10 nucleotides agree with TRBD1. V lost 5 bases and J lost 2; bases outside the gene matches: 3. CDR1 SGHTA and CDR2 FQGNSA come from the germline V gene. The CDR3 is 14 residues long. This CDR3 reads CASSGQGGTYEQYF. The CDR3 coding sequence is TGTGCCAGCAGCGGACAGGGGGGAACCTACGAGCAGTACTTC.

This chain connects TRBV28 to TRBJ2-5; 10 nucleotides match TRBD1. This CDR3 has 14 amino acids. V was clipped by 3 bases and J by 6 bases; unmatched bases: 4. Germline values: CDR1 MDHEN, CDR2 SYDVKM. CDR3 nucleotides: TGTGCCAGCAGTTTGCCGGGACAGGGGAAGACCCAGTACTTC. Translated, it gives CASSLPGQGKTQYF.